These 8 T cell receptor beta chains were sequenced from one sample in a study of blood T cell repertoires in COVID-19. The method was immunoSEQ multiplex PCR; TCRdb's version includes in-frame clones alone and lacks a portion of them. The table has under 350,000 clones, around nine tenths seen once. The sequencing sample was made of PBMCs or T cells enriched from blood (not recorded which). Source of these receptors: a woman aged 18 to 35 who had recovered from COVID-19.

The V call is TRBV4-1, the J call TRBJ1-5; 7 bases are shared with TRBD1. V dropped 4 bases and J dropped 2; count of bases not matched to a gene: 5. This CDR3 contains 15 residues. Germline-derived CDR1 and CDR2 are MGHRA and YSYEKL. The CDR3 reads CASSPFGTGNQPQHF. The CDR3, as DNA: TGCGCCAGCAGCCCTTTCGGGACAGGCAATCAGCCCCAGCATTTT.

This chain uses TRBV15 with TRBJ1-1, with a possible D match to TRBD1 (5 bases). In germline, CDR1 is LNHNV, CDR2 YYDKDF (reference sequence). This CDR3 is built from 16 residues. Trimming took 0 bases from V and 6 from J, leaving 17 bases between them. CDR3 sequence reads: CATSRDRGRGVAEAFF. CDR3 sequence (DNA): TGTGCCACCAGCAGAGATCGGGGGAGGGGAGTCGCTGAAGCTTTCTTT.

This chain joins TRBV5-8 and TRBJ2-7, with D possibly matching TRBD1 (7 bases). This CDR3 region has 15 residues. Germline V CDR1 and CDR2: SGHTS, YDEGEE. V lost 5 bases and J 3 bases, leaving 18 bases between the germline ends. The CDR3 nucleotides are TGTGCCAGCAGTGCCAGGGGGGCCACCCTCTACGAGCAGTACTTC. Amino acids: CASSARGATLYEQYF.

This chain connects TRBV7-3 to TRBJ1-2, with D maybe TRBD1 (6 bases). The CDR3 runs 14 residues. Per germline, CDR1 SGHTA and CDR2 FQGTGA. The germline V and J ends were trimmed by 4 bases and 8 bases, with 17 bases remaining between them. The CDR3 loop reads CASSSVMGAIGYTF. CDR3 sequence (DNA): TGTGCCAGCAGCTCGGTGATGGGGGCGATCGGCTACACCTTC.

The genes are TRBV20-1 and TRBJ1-2; 7 positions match TRBD1. Germline CDR1 DFQATT, CDR2 SNEGSKA (reference sequence). Germline trimming cut 3 bases from V and 7 bases from J; bases unmatched to any gene: 8. This CDR3 has 13 amino acids. Here the CDR3 reads CSASRQGRRGYTF. DNA of the CDR3: TGCAGTGCTAGTAGACAGGGACGCCGTGGCTACACCTTC.

V and J are TRBV29-1 and TRBJ2-1; D remains ambiguous. This CDR3 has 16 amino acids. Per the germline V gene, CDR1 is SQVTM and CDR2 is ANQGSEA. The germline V and J ends were trimmed by 4 bases and 5 bases, with 21 bases remaining between them. The CDR3 region has the DNA TGCAGCGTTGTTTGGAGACCCCCACCTTTTAACAATGAGCAGTTCTTC. This sequence encodes CSVVWRPPPFNNEQFF.

This chain joins TRBV7-6 and TRBJ1-3, with D unresolved. CDR1 is SGHVS, CDR2 FNYEAQ, per germline. With 1 base removed from V and 0 bases from J, the gap between germline ends came to 13 bases. CDR3 length: 17 amino acids. DNA of the CDR3: TGTGCCAGCAGCTTAGTCGCCCCGGGAAACTCTGGAAACACCATATATTTT. Its protein is CASSLVAPGNSGNTIYF. Full variable domain (rest looked up from reference TRBV7-6 and TRBJ1-3): GAGVSQSPRYKVTKRGQDVALRCDPISGHVSLYWYRQALGQGPEFLTYFNYEAQQDKSGLPNDRFSAERPEGSISTLTIQRTEQRDSAMYRCASSLVAPGNSGNTIYFGEGSWLTVV.

The chain employs TRBV18 and TRBJ1-5; D remains ambiguous. Germline V gene lookup returns CDR1 KGHSH and CDR2 LQKENI. The CDR3 loop spans 16 amino acids. V was pared by 3 bases and J by 2 bases, with 14 bases between. The CDR3 nucleotides are TGTGCCAGCTCACCCCTCCGGTCGAACGGCAATCAGCCCCAGCATTTT. Translating gives CASSPLRSNGNQPQHF.